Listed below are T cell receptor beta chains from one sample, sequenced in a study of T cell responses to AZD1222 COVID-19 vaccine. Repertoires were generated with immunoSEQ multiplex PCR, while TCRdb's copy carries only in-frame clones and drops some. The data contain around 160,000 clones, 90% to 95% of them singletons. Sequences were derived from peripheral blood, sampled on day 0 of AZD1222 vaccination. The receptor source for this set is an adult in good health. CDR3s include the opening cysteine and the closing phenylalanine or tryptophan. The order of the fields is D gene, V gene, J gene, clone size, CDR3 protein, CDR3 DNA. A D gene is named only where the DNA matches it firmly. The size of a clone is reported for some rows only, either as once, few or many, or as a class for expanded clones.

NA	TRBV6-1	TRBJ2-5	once	CASSEARAIETQYF	TGTGCCAGCAGTGAAGCGCGGGCAATCGAGACCCAGTACTTC
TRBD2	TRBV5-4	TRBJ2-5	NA	CASSLVGEGRETQYF	TGTGCCAGCAGCTTGGTGGGGGAGGGCCGAGAGACCCAGTACTTC
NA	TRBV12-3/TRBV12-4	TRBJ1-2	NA	CASSFIYRDGYTF	TGTGCCAGCAGTTTTATCTACCGGGATGGCTACACCTTC
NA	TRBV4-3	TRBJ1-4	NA	CASSQDTAATNEKLFF	TGCGCCAGCAGCCAAGATACAGCTGCAACTAATGAAAAACTGTTTTTT
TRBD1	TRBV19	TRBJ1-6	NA	CASSIGQGYSPLHF	TGTGCCAGTAGTATTGGACAGGGGTATTCACCCCTCCACTTT
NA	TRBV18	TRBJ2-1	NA	CASSYTHTGWNEQFF	TGTGCCAGCTCATACACGCACACAGGGTGGAATGAGCAGTTCTTC
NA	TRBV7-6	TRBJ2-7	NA	CASSLSPTKGHEQYF	TGTGCCAGCAGCTTATCCCCTACCAAGGGCCACGAGCAGTACTTC
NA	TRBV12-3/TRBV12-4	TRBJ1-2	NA	CASRRGVGYGYTF	TGTGCCAGCAGAAGAGGGGTTGGCTATGGCTACACCTTC
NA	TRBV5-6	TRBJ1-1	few	CASSLWRGYTEAFF	TGTGCCAGCAGCTTATGGCGGGGTTACACTGAAGCTTTCTTT
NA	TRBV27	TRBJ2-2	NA	CASRDSRGPGELFF	TGTGCCAGCCGTGACTCAAGGGGTCCCGGGGAGCTGTTTTTT
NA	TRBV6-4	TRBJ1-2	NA	CASSDPGETTANYGYTF	TGTGCCAGCAGTGACCCAGGGGAGACAACCGCTAACTATGGCTACACCTTC
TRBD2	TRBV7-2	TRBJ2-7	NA	CASRLAGESEQYF	TGTGCCAGCCGACTAGCGGGAGAAAGCGAGCAGTACTTC
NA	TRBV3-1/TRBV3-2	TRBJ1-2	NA	CASSQAGKNYGYTF	TGTGCCAGCAGCCAAGCGGGAAAAAACTATGGCTACACCTTC
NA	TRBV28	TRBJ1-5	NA	CASSLSKGRSNQPQHF	TGTGCCAGCAGTTTATCAAAGGGGCGCAGCAATCAGCCCCAGCATTTT
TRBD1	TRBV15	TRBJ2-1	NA	CATSRLDRGLYNEQFF	TGTGCCACCAGCAGGTTAGACAGGGGGCTGTACAATGAGCAGTTCTTC
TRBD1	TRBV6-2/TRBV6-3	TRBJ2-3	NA	CASSRPGQGADTQYF	TGTGCCAGCAGCCGACCGGGACAGGGGGCTGATACGCAGTATTTT
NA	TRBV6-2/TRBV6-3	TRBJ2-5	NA	CASSTGAGDQETQYF	TGTGCCAGCAGTACAGGGGCGGGGGATCAAGAGACCCAGTACTTC
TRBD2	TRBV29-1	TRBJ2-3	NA	CSAEGEGHGTDTQYF	TGCAGCGCTGAAGGGGAGGGCCATGGGACAGATACGCAGTATTTT
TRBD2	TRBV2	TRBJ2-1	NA	CASSGRGAGVSYNEQFF	TGTGCCAGCAGTGGTCGCGGTGCGGGAGTGTCCTACAATGAGCAGTTCTTC
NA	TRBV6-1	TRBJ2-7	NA	CASSELPEYEQYF	TGTGCCAGCAGTGAGCTCCCGGAGTACGAGCAGTACTTC
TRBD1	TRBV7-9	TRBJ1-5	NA	CASSPTGVVYQPQHF	TGTGCCAGCAGCCCCACAGGGGTAGTATATCAGCCCCAGCATTTT
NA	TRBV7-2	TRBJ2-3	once	CASSPGGADTQYF	TGTGCCAGCAGCCCGGGCGGGGCAGATACGCAGTATTTT
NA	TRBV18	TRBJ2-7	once	CASSPTDTEQYF	TGTGCCAGCTCACCGACGGACACCGAGCAGTACTTC
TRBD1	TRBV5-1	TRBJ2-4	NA	CASSLGQGNIQYF	TGCGCCAGCAGCTTGGGACAGGGGAACATTCAGTACTTC
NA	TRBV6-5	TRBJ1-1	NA	CASRLTPGYTEAFF	TGTGCCAGCAGGCTCACACCAGGGTACACTGAAGCTTTCTTT
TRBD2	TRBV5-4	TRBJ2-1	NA	CASSLKRELYNEQFF	TGTGCCAGCAGCTTGAAGCGGGAGTTATACAATGAGCAGTTCTTC
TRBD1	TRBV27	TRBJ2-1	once	CASSLRQGVYNEQFF	TGTGCCAGCAGTCTTAGACAGGGGGTATACAATGAGCAGTTCTTC
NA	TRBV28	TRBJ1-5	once	CASNSGSQGGGQPQHF	TGTGCCAGCAATTCGGGTAGCCAGGGTGGAGGACAGCCCCAGCATTTT
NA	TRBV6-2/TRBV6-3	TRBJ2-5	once	CASSLRTRERETQYF	TGTGCCAGCAGTCTGCGTACCAGGGAACGGGAGACCCAGTACTTC
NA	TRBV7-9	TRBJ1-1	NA	CASSGGGGRPEAFF	TGTGCCAGCAGCGGCGGGGGAGGGAGGCCTGAAGCTTTCTTT
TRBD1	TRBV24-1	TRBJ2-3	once	CATSDSNRQGYRADTQYF	TGTGCCACCAGTGATTCAAACCGACAGGGGTATCGCGCAGATACGCAGTATTTT